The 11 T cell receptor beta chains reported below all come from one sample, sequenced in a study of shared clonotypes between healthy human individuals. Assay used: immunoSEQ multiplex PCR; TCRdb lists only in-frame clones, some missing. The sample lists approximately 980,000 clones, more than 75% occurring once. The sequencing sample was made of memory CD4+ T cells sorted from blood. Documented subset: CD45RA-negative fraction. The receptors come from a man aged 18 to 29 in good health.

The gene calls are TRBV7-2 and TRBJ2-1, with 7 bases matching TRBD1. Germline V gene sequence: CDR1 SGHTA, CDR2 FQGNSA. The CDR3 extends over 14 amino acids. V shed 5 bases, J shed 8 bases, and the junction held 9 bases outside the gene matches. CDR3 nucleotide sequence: TGTGCCAGCAGCGAAAGGGACAGCCTCGATGAGCAGTTCTTC. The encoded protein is CASSERDSLDEQFF.

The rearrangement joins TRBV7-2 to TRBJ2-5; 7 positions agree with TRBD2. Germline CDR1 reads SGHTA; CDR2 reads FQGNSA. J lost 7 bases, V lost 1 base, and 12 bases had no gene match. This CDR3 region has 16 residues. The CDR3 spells CASSLGASGNFGTQYF. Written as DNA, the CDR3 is TGTGCCAGCAGCTTAGGGGCTAGCGGAAACTTTGGGACCCAGTACTTC.

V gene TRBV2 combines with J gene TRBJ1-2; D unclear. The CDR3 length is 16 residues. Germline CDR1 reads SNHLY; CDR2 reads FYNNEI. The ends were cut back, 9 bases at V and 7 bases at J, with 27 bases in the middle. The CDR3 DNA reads TGTGCCAGACAACTCTTTTCGGGCCAAGCCTCCTCTGGCTACACCTTC. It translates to CARQLFSGQASSGYTF.

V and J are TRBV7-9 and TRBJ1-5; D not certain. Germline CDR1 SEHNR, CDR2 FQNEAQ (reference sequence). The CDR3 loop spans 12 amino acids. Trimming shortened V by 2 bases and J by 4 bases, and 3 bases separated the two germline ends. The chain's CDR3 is CASSLQNQPQHF. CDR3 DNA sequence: TGTGCCAGCAGCTTACAAAATCAGCCCCAGCATTTT.

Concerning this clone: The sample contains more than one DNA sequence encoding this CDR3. In nucleotides, the CDR3 is TGTGCCAGCAGGGGGACAGCGGGCACTGAAGCTTTCTTT. Its protein is CASRGTAGTEAFF. This sequence joins TRBV6-1 and TRBJ1-1; TRBD1 aligns across 7 bases. CDR1 is MNHNS, CDR2 SASEGT, per germline. The CDR3 is 13 residues long. Trimming removed 6 bases from V and 4 bases from J; junction bases left unmatched: 5.

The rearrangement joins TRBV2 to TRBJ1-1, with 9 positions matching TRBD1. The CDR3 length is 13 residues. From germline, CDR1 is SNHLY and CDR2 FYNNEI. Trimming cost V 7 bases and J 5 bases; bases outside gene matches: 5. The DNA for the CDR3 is TGTGCCAGCACCCGACAGGGGGGAACTGAAGCTTTCTTT. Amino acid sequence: CASTRQGGTEAFF.

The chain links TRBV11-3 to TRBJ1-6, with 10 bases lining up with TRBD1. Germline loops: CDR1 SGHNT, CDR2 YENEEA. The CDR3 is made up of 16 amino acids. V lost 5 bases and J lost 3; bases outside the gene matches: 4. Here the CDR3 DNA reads TGTGCCAGCAGCCGAGGGACAGGGGACTATAATTCACCCCTCCACTTT. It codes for CASSRGTGDYNSPLHF.

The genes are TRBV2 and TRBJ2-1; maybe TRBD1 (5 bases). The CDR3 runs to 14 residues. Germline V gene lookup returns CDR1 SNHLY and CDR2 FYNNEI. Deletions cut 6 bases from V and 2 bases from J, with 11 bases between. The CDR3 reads CASRQQVTYNEQFF. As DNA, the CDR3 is TGTGCCAGCAGGCAACAGGTCACCTACAATGAGCAGTTCTTC.

CDR3 DNA sequence: TGCGCCAGCATGGGGAGTAACTATGGCTACACCTTC. Protein sequence: CASMGSNYGYTF. The rearrangement joins TRBV5-1 to TRBJ1-2, with D unclear. Germline CDR1 SGHRS, CDR2 YFSETQ. The CDR3 has 12 residues. V was shortened by 6 bases and J by 1 base, with 7 bases between the two germline ends.

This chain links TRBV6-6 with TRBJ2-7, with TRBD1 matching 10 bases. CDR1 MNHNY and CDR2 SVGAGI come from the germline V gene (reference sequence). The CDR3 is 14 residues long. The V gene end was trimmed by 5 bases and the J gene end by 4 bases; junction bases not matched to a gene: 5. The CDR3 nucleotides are TGTGCCAGCAGTCCGACAGGGGGCTCATACGAGCAGTACTTC. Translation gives CASSPTGGSYEQYF.

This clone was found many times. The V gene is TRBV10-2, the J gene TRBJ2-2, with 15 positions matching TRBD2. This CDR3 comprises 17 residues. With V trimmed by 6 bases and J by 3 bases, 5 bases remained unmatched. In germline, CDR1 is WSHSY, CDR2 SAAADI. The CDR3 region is CASRGLAGGPDTGELFF. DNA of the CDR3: TGCGCCAGCAGAGGACTAGCGGGAGGGCCCGACACCGGGGAGCTGTTTTTT.